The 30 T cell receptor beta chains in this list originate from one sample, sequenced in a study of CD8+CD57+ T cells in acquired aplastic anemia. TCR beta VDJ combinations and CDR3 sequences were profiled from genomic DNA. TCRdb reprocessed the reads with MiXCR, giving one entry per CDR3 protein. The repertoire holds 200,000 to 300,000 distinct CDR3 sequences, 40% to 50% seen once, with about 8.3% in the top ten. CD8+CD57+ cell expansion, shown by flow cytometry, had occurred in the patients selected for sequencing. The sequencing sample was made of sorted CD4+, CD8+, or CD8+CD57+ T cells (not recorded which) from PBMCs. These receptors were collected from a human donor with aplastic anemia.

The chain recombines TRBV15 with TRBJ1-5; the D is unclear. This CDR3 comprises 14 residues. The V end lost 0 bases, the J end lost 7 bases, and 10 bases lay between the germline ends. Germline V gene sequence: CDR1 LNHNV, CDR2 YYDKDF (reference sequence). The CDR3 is CATSRETSIQPQHF. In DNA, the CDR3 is TGTGCCACCAGCAGAGAGACCAGCATCCAGCCCCAGCATTTT.

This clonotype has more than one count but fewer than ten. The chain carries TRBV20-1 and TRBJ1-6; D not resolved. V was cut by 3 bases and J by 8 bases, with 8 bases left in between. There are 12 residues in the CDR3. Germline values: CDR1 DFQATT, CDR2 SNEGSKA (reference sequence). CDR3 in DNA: TGCAGTGCTAGGCCACTGGATTCACCCCTCCACTTT. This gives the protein CSARPLDSPLHF.

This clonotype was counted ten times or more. CDR3 sequence (DNA): TGTGCCAGCAGCTCTTACCAAACCGGGGCTTCCTACGAGCAGTACTTC. It encodes CASSSYQTGASYEQYF. V and J are TRBV7-9 and TRBJ2-7; D may be TRBD1 or TRBD2 (5 bases each). This CDR3 comprises 16 residues. The germline V gene encodes CDR1 SEHNR and CDR2 FQNEAQ (reference sequence). Trimming took off 4 bases at V and 1 base at J, with 17 bases between the two ends.

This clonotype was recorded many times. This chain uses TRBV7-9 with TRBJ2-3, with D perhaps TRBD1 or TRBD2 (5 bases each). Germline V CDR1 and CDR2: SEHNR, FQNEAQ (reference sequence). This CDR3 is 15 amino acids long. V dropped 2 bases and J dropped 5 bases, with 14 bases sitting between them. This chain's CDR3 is CASSLNWGSVDTQYF. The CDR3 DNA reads TGTGCCAGCAGCTTAAACTGGGGGTCGGTAGATACGCAGTATTTT.

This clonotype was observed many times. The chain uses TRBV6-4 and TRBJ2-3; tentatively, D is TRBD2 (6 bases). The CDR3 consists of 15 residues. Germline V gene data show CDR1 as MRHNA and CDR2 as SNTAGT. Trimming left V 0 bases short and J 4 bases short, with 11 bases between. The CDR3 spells CASSDSAGSSDTQYF. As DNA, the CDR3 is TGTGCCAGCAGTGACTCGGCCGGGAGCTCAGATACGCAGTATTTT.

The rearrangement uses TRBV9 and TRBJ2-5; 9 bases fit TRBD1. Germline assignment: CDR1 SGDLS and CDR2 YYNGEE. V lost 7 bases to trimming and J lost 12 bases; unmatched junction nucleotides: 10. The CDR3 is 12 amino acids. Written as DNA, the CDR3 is TGTGCCAGCGGTGAGGGGACAGGGATGAAGTACTTC. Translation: CASGEGTGMKYF.

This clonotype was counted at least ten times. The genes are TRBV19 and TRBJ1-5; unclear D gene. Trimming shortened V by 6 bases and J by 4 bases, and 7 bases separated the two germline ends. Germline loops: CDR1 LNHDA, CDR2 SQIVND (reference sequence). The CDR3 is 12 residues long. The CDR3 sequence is CASRARNQPQHF. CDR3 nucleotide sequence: TGTGCCAGTAGGGCCAGAAATCAGCCCCAGCATTTT.

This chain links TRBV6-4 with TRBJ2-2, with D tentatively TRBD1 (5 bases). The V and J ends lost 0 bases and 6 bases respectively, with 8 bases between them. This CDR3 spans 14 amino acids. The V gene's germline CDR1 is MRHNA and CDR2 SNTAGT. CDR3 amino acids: CASSDSGRAGELFF. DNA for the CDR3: TGTGCCAGCAGTGACTCGGGGCGCGCCGGGGAGCTGTTTTTT.

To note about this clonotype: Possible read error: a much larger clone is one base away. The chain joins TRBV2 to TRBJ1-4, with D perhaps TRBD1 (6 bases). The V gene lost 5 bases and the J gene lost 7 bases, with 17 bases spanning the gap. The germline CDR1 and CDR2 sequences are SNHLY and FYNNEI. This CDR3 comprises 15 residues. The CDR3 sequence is CASSYNAGTSEKLFF. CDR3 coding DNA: TGTGCCAGCAGTTACAATGCCGGGACAAGTGAAAAACTGTTTTTT.

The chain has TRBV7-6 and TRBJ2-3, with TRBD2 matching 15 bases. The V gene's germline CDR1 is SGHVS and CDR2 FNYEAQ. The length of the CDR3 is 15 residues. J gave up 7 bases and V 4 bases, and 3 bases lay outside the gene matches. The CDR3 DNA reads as TGTGCCAGCAGCTCGGGACTAGCGGGGGGATATACGCAGTATTTT. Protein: CASSSGLAGGYTQYF.

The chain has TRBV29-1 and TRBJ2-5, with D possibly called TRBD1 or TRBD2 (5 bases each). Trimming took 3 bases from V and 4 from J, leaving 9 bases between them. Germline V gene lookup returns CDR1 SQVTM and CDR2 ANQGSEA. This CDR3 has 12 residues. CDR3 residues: CSVEIGAETQYF. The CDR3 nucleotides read TGCAGCGTTGAGATCGGGGCAGAGACCCAGTACTTC.

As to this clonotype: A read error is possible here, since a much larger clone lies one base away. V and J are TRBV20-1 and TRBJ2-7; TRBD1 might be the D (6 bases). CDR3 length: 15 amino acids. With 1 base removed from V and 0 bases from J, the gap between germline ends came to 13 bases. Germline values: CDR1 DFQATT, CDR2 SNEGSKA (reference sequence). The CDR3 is CSARGIQGNSYEQYF. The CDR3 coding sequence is TGCAGTGCTAGAGGTATACAGGGAAACTCCTACGAGCAGTACTTC.

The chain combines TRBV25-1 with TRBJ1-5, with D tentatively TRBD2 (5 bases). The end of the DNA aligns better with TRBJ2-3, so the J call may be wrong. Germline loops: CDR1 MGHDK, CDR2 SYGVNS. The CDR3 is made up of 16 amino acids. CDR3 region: CASSLTSRGLEQPQYF. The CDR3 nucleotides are TGTGCCAGCAGCTTAACTTCCAGAGGGTTAGAGCAGCCCCAGTATTTT.

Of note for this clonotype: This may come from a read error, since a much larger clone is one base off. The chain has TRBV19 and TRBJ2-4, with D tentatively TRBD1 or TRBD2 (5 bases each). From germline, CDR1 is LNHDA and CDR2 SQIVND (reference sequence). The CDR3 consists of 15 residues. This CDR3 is CASSILPGTKNTQYF. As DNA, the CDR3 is TGTGCCAGTAGTATTCTCCCAGGGACCAAAAACACTCAGTACTTC.

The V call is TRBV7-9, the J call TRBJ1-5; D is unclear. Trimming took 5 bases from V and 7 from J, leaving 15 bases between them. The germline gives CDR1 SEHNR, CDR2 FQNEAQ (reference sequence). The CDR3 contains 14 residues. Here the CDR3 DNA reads TGTGCCAGCAGCGCACTCGGTCTCGGGCAGCCCCAGCATTTT. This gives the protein CASSALGLGQPQHF. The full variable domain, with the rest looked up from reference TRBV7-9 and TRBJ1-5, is DTGVSQNPRHKITKRGQNVTFRCDPISEHNRLYWYRQTLGQGPEFLTYFQNEAQLEKSRLLSDRFSAERPKGSFSTLEIQRTEQGDSAMYLCASSALGLGQPQHFGDGTRLSIL.

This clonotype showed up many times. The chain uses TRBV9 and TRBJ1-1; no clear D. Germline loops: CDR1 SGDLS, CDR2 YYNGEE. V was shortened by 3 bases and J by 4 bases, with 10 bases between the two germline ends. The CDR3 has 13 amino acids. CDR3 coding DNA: TGTGCCAGCAGCGGAGCTAGCGGCACTGAAGCTTTCTTT. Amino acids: CASSGASGTEAFF.

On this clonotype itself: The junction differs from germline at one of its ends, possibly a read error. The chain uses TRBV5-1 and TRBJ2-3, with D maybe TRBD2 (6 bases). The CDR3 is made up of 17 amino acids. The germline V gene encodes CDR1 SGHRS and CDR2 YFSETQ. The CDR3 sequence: CAGSFSGGILPTDTQYF. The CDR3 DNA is TGTGCCGGCAGCTTTTCTGGAGGGATTCTTCCCACAGATACGCAGTATTTT.

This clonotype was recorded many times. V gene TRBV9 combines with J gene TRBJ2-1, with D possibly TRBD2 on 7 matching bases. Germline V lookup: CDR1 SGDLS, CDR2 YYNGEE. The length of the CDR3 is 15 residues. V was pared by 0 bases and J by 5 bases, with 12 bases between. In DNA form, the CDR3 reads TGTGCCAGCAGCGTAGAAGGCGGGGGCCACAATGAGCAGTTCTTC. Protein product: CASSVEGGGHNEQFF.

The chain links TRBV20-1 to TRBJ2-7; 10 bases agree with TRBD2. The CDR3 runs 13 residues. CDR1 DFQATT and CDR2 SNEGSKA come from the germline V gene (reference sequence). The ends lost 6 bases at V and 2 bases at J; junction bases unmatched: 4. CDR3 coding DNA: TGCAGTGCCACCCTAGCGGGGGCCTACGAGCAGTACTTC. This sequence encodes CSATLAGAYEQYF.

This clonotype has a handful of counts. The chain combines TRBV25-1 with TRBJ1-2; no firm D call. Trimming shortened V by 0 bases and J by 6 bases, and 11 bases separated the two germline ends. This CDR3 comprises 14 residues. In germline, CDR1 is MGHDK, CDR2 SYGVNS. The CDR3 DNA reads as TGTGCCAGCAGTGAATATCAGGTCACCCATGGCTACACCTTC. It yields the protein CASSEYQVTHGYTF.

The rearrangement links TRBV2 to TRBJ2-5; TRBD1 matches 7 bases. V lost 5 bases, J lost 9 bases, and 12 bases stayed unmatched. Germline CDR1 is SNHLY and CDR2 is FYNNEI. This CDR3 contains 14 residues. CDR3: CASSSGQNYQPQYF. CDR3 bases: TGTGCCAGCAGTTCGGGACAGAATTATCAGCCCCAGTACTTC.

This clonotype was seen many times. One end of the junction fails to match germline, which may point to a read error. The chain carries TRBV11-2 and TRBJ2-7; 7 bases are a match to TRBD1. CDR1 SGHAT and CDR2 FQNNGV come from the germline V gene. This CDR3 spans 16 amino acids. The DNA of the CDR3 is TGTGCCAGCAGCTTAGTCCCGGGACAGCCCTCCGACGAGCAGTACTTC. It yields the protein CASSLVPGQPSDEQYF.

This CDR3 reads CASSMGSTGELFF. Here the CDR3 DNA reads TGTGCCAGTAGTATGGGGAGCACCGGGGAGCTGTTTTTT. The V and J genes are TRBV19 and TRBJ2-2, with D tentatively TRBD2 (5 bases). Looked up from germline, CDR1 is LNHDA and CDR2 is SQIVND (reference sequence). Trimming removed 3 bases at V and 4 bases at J, with 6 bases between. This CDR3 contains 13 residues.

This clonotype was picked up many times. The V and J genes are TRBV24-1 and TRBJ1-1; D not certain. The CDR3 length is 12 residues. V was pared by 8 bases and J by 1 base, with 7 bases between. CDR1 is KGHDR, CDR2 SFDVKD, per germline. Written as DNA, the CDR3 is TGTGCCACCACACTCGGGAACACTGAAGCTTTCTTT. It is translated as CATTLGNTEAFF.

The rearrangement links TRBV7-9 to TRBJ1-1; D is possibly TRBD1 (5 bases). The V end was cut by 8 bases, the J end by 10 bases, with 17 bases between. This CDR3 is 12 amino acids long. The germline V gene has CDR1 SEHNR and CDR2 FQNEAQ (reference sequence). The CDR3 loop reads CASGGETLTAFF. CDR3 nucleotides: TGTGCCAGCGGGGGGGAAACACTGACAGCTTTCTTT.

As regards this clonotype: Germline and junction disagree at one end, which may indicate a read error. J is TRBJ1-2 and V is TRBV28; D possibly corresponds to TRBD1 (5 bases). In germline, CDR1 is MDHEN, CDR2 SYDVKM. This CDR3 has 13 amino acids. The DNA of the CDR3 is TGTGCCAGCAGTCCGGACACTTACTATGGCTGCACCTTC. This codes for CASSPDTYYGCTF.

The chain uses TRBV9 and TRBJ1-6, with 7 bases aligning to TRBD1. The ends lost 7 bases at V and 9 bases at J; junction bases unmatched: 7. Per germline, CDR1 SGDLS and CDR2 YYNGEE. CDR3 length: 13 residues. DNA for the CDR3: TGTGCCAGCGGTCGACAGGGTGGTTCACCCCTCCACTTT. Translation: CASGRQGGSPLHF.

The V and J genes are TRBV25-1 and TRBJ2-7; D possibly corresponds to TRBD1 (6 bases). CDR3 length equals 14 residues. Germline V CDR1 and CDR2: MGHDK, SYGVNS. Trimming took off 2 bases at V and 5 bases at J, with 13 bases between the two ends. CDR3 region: CASSERAGVDEQYF. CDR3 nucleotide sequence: TGTGCCAGCAGTGAACGGGCAGGGGTCGACGAGCAGTACTTC.

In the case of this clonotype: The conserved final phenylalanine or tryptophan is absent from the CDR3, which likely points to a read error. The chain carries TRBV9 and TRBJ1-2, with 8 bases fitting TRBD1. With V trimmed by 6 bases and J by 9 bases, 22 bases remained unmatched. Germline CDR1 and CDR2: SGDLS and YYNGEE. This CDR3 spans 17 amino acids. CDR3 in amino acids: CASTSGGVRGLLHSYTL. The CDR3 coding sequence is TGTGCCAGCACCTCAGGGGGGGTCAGGGGGCTACTCCATAGCTACACCCTC.

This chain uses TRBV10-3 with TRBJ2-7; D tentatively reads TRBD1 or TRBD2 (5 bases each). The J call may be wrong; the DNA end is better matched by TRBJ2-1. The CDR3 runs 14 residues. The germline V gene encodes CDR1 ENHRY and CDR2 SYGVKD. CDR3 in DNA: TGTGCCATCAGGGGGGACGGCCACCCGTATGAGCAGTTCTTC. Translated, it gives CAIRGDGHPYEQFF.